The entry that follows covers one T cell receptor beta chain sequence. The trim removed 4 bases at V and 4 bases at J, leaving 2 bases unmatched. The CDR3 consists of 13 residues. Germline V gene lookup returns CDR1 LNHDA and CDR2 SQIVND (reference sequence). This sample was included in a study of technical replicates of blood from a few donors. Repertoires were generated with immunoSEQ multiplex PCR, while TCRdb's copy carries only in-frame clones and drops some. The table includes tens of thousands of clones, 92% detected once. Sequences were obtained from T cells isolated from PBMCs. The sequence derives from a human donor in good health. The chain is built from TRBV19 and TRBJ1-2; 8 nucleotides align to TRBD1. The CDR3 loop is CASSSQGAYGYTF. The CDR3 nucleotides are TGTGCCAGTAGTAGCCAGGGGGCCTATGGCTACACCTTC.